The next 5 T cell receptor beta chains were all read from a single sample in a study of cytomegalovirus exposure and HLA in healthy donors (dated by TCRdb to between 2016 and 2019). Preparation of the library involved the immunoSEQ multiplex PCR assay. The multiplex PCR relied on a mix of 60 forward primers for TCR Vbeta segments and 13 reverse primers for TCR Jbeta segments. The immuneACCESS repertoire file appears here via TCRdb, limited to in-frame rearrangements. These files lack a portion of the clones; in checked studies, under half of the deficit traces to unresolved V genes, and the cause of the others is not known. The sample includes around 200,000 clones, with roughly 77% observed a single time. Of the sample, 3.1% falls within the top ten clones. The sequencing sample was made of PBMCs. These receptors originate from a woman aged 25 to 45 in good health and CMV-seropositive.

The chain has TRBV25-1 and TRBJ1-1, with D tentatively TRBD1 (6 bases). Germline CDR1 and CDR2: MGHDK and SYGVNS. The CDR3 is 14 amino acids. V lost 6 bases and J lost 2, with 13 bases in between. CDR3 sequence: CASRLGHLNTEAFF. CDR3 nucleotide sequence: TGTGCCAGCAGACTGGGACACCTAAACACTGAAGCTTTCTTT.

The chain uses TRBV6-1 and TRBJ2-2; TRBD2 matches at 7 bases. CDR3 length equals 14 residues. Germline values: CDR1 MNHNS, CDR2 SASEGT. The junction had 4 bases not matched to a gene; V was cut back by 7 bases and J by 2 bases. The CDR3, as DNA: TGTGCCAGCAAGACAGCGGGAAACACCGGGGAGCTGTTTTTT. It is translated as CASKTAGNTGELFF.

The V gene is TRBV5-4, the J gene TRBJ2-7; 8 nucleotides agree with TRBD2. Unmatched junction bases numbered 8, after V lost 1 base and J lost 5 bases. The CDR3 runs to 15 residues. The germline CDR1 and CDR2 sequences are SGHNT and YYREEE (reference sequence). This CDR3 reads CASSLPGRADHEQYF. DNA of the CDR3: TGTGCCAGCAGCTTGCCCGGGAGGGCCGACCACGAGCAGTACTTC.

The genes are TRBV5-1 and TRBJ1-1; D is undetermined. The CDR3 is 13 amino acids. V lost 0 bases and J lost 6, with 9 bases in between. Germline V gene data show CDR1 as SGHRS and CDR2 as YFSETQ. The CDR3 sequence: CASSLGFRAEAFF. The CDR3 region has the DNA TGCGCCAGCAGCTTGGGGTTTCGAGCTGAAGCTTTCTTT. The variable domain in full, with the rest retrieved from reference TRBV5-1 and TRBJ1-1, is KAGVTQTPRYLIKTRGQQVTLSCSPISGHRSVSWYQQTPGQGLQFLFEYFSETQRNKGNFPGRFSGRQFSNSRSEMNVSTLELGDSALYLCASSLGFRAEAFFGQGTRLTVV.

The rearrangement links TRBV27 to TRBJ1-2, with D tentatively TRBD1 (5 bases). Germline CDR1 reads MNHEY; CDR2 reads SMNVEV (reference sequence). This CDR3 spans 15 amino acids. V lost 4 bases, J lost 2 bases, and 14 bases lay in between. The CDR3 DNA follows: TGTGCCAGCAGTTACCGGGGGGGAGAGAACTATGGCTACACCTTC. Protein: CASSYRGGENYGYTF.